This T cell receptor (beta chain) was retrieved from a study of T-cell reconstitution after alpha-beta-depleted transplantation in children (dated by TCRdb to 2015 to 2016). Regarding the complete study: Using TCR repertoire profiling, the study followed T-cell immune reconstitution in a quantitative way in children after TCRalphabeta/CD19-depleted allogeneic hematopoietic cell transplantation.

Including the terminal cysteine and phenylalanine, the CDR3 comprises 15 residues. Only the CDR3 DNA stays, 45 bases, in frame from base 1. Trimming costs V 7 bases and J 5 bases, and their ends lie 22 bases apart. The germline V gene specifies SGHRS as CDR1 and YFSETQ as CDR2. Libraries were made using PCR. Sequenced using an Illumina HiSeq 2500. To normalize quantification of the TCRbeta repertoire, the TCR libraries were built with molecular barcoding that relied on unique molecular identifiers. In-frame beta chains were kept once TCRdb had trimmed the public reads at Q25 with fastp and called clones with MiXCR. Rows with one shared CDR3 protein collapse into an entry with the most common genes and DNA. The table for this sample lists roughly 300,000 distinct CDR3 sequences; 11% of them were counted only once. The ten largest clonotypes hold less than 25% of the sample. Overall study outcomes, separate from this receptor: Over subsequent months, a decline in hyperexpanded clone frequencies was noted, and after one year, T-cell counts and TCRbeta diversity were mostly ascribed to newly produced T cells. In some patients, the high TCRbeta diversity seen at day 60 was put down to recipient T cells and intrathymic progenitors that had survived conditioning. The apparently early alphabetaT-cell count recovery about two months after transplant was reportedly dependent on only several hundred rapidly expanded clones derived from non-depleted graft cells.

The treatment or condition label on this specimen signifies: allogeneic hematopoietic cell transplantation with graft depleted of TCRalphabeta T cells and CD19 B cells. The transplant recipients were children given TCRalphabeta/CD19-depleted allogeneic hematopoietic cell grafts. This clonotype was seen ten or more times. The specificity of this receptor is unknown. No base-level quality is on record; no much larger clone is a single base apart. The clonotype originates from a male patient aged 2 to 10 who had a stem cell transplant for chronic granulomatous disease, so the T cells may come from the graft donor. The source material was peripheral blood, sampled 180 days after TCRalphabeta/CD19-depleted stem cell transplant. This chain is built from TRBV5-1 and TRBJ2-7; no D gene call is confident. The nucleotide sequence is given as TGCGCCAGCGGTAGGAATGGCATGACAACCGACGAGCAGTACTTC. This gives the protein CASGRNGMTTDEQYF.